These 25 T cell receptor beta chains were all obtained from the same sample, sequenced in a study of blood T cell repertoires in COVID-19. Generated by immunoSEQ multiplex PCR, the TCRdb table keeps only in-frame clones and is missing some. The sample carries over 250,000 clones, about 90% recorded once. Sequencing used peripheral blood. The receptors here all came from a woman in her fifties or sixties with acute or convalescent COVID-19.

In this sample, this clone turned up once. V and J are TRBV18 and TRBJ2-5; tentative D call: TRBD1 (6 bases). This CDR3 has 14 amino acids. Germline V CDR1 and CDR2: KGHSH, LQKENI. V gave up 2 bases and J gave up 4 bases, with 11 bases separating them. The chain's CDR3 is CASSPGGRVETQYF. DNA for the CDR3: TGTGCCAGCTCACCAGGGGGCAGGGTAGAGACCCAGTACTTC.

The CDR3 region is CASSLVSSTDTQYF. The CDR3, as DNA: TGTGCCAGCAGCTTAGTCTCTAGCACAGATACGCAGTATTTT. V usage is TRBV7-3 and J usage is TRBJ2-3; D call uncertain. Germline CDR1 and CDR2: SGHTA and FQGTGA. CDR3 size: 14 residues. V was trimmed by 2 bases and J by 0 bases, leaving 6 bases between them.

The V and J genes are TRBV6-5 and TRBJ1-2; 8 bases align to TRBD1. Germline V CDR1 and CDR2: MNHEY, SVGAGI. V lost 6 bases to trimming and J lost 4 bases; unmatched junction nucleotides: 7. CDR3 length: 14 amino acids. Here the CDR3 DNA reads TGTGCCAGCAGCCGAGGACAGGGTGGCTATGGCTACACCTTC. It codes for CASSRGQGGYGYTF.

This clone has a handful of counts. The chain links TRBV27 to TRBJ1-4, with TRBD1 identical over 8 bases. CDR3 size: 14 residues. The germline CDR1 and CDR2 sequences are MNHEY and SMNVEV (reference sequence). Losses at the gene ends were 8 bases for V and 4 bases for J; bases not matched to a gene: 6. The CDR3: CASGGQGHNEKLFF. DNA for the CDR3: TGTGCCAGCGGAGGACAGGGACATAATGAAAAACTGTTTTTT.

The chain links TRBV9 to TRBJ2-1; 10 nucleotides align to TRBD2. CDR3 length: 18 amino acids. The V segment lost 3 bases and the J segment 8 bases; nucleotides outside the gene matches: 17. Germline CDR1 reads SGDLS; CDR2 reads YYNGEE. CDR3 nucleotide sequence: TGTGCCAGCAGCGCCGCCCAGAGGGCTAGCGGGAGTCTCGATGAGCAGTTCTTC. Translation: CASSAAQRASGSLDEQFF.

In nucleotides, the CDR3 is TGTGCCTGGAGTGTTGGGCTGGCCCTTAATGAAAAACTGTTTTTT. Its protein is CAWSVGLALNEKLFF. This chain uses TRBV30 with TRBJ1-4; no reliable D call. V gave up 0 bases and J gave up 4 bases, with 12 bases separating them. Germline-derived CDR1 and CDR2 are GTSNPN and SVGIG (reference sequence). This CDR3 contains 15 residues.

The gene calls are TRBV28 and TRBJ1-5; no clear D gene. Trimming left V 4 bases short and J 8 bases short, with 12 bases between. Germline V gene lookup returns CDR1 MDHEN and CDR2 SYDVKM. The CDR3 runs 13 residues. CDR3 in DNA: TGTGCCAGCAGTTCGCAGAGGTGGGAGCCCCAGCATTTT. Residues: CASSSQRWEPQHF.

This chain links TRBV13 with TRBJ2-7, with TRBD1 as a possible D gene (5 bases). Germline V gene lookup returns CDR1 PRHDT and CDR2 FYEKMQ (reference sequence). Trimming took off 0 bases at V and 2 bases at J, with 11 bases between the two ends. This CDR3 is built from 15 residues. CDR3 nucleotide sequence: TGTGCCAGCAGCTTAGGCCGTAGGGGCCCCTACGAGCAGTACTTC. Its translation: CASSLGRRGPYEQYF. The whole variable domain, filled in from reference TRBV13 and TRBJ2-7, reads AAGVIQSPRHLIKEKRETATLKCYPIPRHDTVYWYQQGPGQDPQFLISFYEKMQSDKGSIPDRFSAQQFSDYHSELNMSSLELGDSALYFCASSLGRRGPYEQYFGPGTRLTVT.

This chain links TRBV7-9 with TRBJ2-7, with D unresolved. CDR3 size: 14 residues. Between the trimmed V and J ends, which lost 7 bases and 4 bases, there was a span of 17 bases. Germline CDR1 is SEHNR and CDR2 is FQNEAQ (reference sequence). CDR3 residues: CASTAVGLEYEQYF. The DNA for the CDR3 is TGTGCCAGCACCGCGGTGGGTCTGGAATACGAGCAGTACTTC.

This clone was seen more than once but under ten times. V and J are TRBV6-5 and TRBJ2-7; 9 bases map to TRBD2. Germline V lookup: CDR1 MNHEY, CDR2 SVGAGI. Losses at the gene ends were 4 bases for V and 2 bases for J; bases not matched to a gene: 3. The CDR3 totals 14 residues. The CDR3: CASSWGLAPYEQYF. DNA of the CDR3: TGTGCCAGCAGTTGGGGACTAGCACCCTACGAGCAGTACTTC.

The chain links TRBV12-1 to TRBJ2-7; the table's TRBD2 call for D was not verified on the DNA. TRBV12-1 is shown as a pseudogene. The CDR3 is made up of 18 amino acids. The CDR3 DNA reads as TGTGCCAGCAGCTCCTCTCGGCCGACAGGACTAGCGGGACACGAGCAGTACTTC. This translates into CASSSSRPTGLAGHEQYF.

CDR3 in DNA: TGTGCCAGCAGCTCAGGGGCGCTTACTGAAGCTTTCTTT. It translates to CASSSGALTEAFF. The V gene is TRBV7-9, the J gene TRBJ1-1; D possibly corresponds to TRBD1 (6 bases). CDR1 and CDR2 from the germline V gene are SEHNR and FQNEAQ (reference sequence). There are 13 residues in the CDR3. Between the trimmed V and J ends, which lost 4 bases and 5 bases, there was a span of 11 bases.

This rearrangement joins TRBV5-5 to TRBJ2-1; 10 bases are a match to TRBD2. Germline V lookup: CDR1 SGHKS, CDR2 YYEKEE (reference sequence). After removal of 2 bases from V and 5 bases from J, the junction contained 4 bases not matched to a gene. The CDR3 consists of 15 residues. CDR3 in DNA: TGTGCCAGCAGCTTAGTCCTAGCGGGAGACAATGAGCAGTTCTTC. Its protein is CASSLVLAGDNEQFF.

CDR3 sequence reads: CASSIVRGRAEAFF. CDR3 DNA sequence: TGTGCCAGTAGTATAGTAAGGGGTCGAGCTGAAGCTTTCTTT. The V gene is TRBV19, the J gene TRBJ1-1, with D maybe TRBD1 (5 bases). With 1 base removed from V and 6 bases from J, the gap between germline ends came to 12 bases. CDR3 length equals 14 residues. CDR1 LNHDA and CDR2 SQIVND come from the germline V gene (reference sequence).

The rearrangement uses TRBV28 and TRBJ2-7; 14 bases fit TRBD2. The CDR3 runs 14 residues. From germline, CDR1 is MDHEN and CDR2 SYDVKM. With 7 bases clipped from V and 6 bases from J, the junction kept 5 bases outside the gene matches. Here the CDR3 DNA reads TGTGCCAGCAAACGGACTAGCGGGAGGATCGAGCAGTACTTC. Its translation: CASKRTSGRIEQYF.

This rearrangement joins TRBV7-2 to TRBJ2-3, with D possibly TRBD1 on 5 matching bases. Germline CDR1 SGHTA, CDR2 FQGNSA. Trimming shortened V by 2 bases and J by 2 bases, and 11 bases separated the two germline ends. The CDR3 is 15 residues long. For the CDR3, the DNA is TGTGCCAGCAGCTTACAGGGTTTTGACACAGATACGCAGTATTTT. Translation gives CASSLQGFDTDTQYF.

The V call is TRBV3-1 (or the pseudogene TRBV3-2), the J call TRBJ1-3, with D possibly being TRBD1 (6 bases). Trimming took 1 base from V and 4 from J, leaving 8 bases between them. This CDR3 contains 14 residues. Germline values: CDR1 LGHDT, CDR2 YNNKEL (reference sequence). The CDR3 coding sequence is TGTGCCAGCAGCCAAGGGACAGCCGGAAACACCATATATTTT. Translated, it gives CASSQGTAGNTIYF.

The CDR3 protein is CASRILGNSNYGYTF. The CDR3 bases are TGTGCCAGCAGGATACTAGGGAACTCTAACTATGGCTACACCTTC. The rearrangement uses TRBV27 and TRBJ1-2; D not resolved. V dropped 6 bases and J dropped 0 bases, with 14 bases sitting between them. The germline CDR1 and CDR2 sequences are MNHEY and SMNVEV (reference sequence). The CDR3 is 15 amino acids.

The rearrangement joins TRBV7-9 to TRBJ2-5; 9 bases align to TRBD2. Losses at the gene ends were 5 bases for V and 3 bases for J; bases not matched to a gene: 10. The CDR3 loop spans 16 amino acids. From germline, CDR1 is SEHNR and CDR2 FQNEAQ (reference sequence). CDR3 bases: TGTGCCAGCAGCCCGGGCGCGGGGGGGCGAGAAGAGACCCAGTACTTC. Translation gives CASSPGAGGREETQYF.

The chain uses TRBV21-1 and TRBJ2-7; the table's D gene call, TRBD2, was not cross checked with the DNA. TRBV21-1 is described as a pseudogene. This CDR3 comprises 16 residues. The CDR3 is CASSRIHSGGSYEQYF. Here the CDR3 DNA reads TGTGCCAGCAGCAGGATTCATAGCGGGGGGTCCTACGAGCAGTACTTC.

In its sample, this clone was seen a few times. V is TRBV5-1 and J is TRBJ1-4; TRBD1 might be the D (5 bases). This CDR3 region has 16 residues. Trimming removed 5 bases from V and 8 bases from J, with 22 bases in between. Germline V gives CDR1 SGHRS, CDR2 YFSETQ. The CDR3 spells CASSLSGTQLGEKLFF. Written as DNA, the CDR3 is TGCGCCAGCAGTCTCTCGGGGACTCAGTTAGGGGAAAAACTGTTTTTT.

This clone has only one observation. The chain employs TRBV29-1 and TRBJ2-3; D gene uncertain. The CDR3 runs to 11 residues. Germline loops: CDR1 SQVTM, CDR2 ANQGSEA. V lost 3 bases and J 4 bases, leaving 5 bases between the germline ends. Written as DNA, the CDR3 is TGCAGCGTTGAGTTCGCAGATACGCAGTATTTT. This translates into CSVEFADTQYF.

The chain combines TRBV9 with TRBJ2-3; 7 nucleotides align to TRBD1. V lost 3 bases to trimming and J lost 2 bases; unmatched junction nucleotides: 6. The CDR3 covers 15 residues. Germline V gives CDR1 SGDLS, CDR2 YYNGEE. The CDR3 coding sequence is TGTGCCAGCAGCGCACCGGGACAGCCCACAGATACGCAGTATTTT. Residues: CASSAPGQPTDTQYF.

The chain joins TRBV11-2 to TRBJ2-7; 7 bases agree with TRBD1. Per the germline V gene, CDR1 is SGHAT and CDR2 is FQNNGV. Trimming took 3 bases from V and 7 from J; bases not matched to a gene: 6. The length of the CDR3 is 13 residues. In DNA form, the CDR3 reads TGTGCCAGCAGCTTTGGACAGGCCGGTGAGCAGTACTTC. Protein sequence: CASSFGQAGEQYF.

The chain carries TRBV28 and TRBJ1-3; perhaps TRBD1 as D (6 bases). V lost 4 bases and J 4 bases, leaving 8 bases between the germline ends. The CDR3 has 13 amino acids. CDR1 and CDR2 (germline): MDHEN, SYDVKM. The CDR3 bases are TGTGCCAGCAGTTCCGGACAGGGAAACACCATATATTTT. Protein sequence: CASSSGQGNTIYF.